Listed below are T cell receptor beta chains from one sample, sequenced in a study of blood T cell repertoires in COVID-19. The protocol was immunoSEQ multiplex PCR, while the TCRdb copy is restricted to in-frame clones and leaves out a portion. The repertoire holds 390,000 or so clones, with roughly 85% as singletons. Sequences were obtained from peripheral blood. These receptors were obtained from a woman in her thirties with active or convalescent COVID-19. Both conserved end residues are part of each CDR3. The D gene is left open where the match is weak. Not all rows give a size; the values are once, few, many and, for expanded clones, a class.

CDR3 DNA,CDR3 protein,J gene,D gene,V gene,clone size
TGCAGTGCTAGTGGGGACAGGGGAGGAAACACCATATATTTT,CSASGDRGGNTIYF,TRBJ1-3,TRBD1,TRBV20-1,.
TGTGCCAGCAGTGAATCTGACAGGTCAACTAATGAAAAACTGTTTTTT,CASSESDRSTNEKLFF,TRBJ1-4,.,TRBV25-1,once
TGTGCCAGCCTCCTGGCGGAATATAATTCACCCCTCCACTTT,CASLLAEYNSPLHF,TRBJ1-6,.,TRBV9,few
TGTGCCAGCAGTGCAACAGGGGAAGGCTACACCTTC,CASSATGEGYTF,TRBJ1-2,TRBD1,TRBV2,.
TGTGCCAGCAGCTTAGAAGCTTTAGCGACCAGCACAGATACGCAGTATTTT,CASSLEALATSTDTQYF,TRBJ2-3,.,TRBV11-3,.
TGTGCCAGCAGCGTAGGAACCGCAGTCCAAGAGACCCAGTACTTC,CASSVGTAVQETQYF,TRBJ2-5,.,TRBV9,.
TGTGCCAGCAGCTGGTCGGGAGGGCCGAGGGGCACCGGGGAGCTGTTTTTT,CASSWSGGPRGTGELFF,TRBJ2-2,TRBD2,TRBV11-3,.
TGTGCCAGCAGCTTGGCGGGACAGGGGCTGGGCGAGCAGTACTTC,CASSLAGQGLGEQYF,TRBJ2-7,TRBD1,TRBV5-8,.
TGTGCCAGCAGGACCGGGGGGCCGAAATTTCAGTACTTC,CASRTGGPKFQYF,TRBJ2-4,.,TRBV4-2,.
TGCGCCAGCAGCTGGGGTCTCAGGGATGATCAGCCCCAGCATTTT,CASSWGLRDDQPQHF,TRBJ1-5,.,TRBV5-1,.
TGTGCCAGCAGTGGCCTTTCTTTTGCGTCCTACGAGCAGTACTTC,CASSGLSFASYEQYF,TRBJ2-7,.,TRBV25-1,.